Listed here are 27 T cell receptor beta chains from one sample, sequenced in a study of CDR3 diversity in severe acne. TCRdb independently ran MiXCR on the PCR reads; one entry per CDR3 protein. Of around 94,000 distinct CDR3 sequences listed, 51% are singletons. Sequencing used blood. All receptors derive from a male donor with acne.

Remarks on this clonotype: Being one base from a much bigger clone, this may be a read error. V is TRBV29-1 and J is TRBJ1-1; D is possibly TRBD1 (5 bases). The CDR3 is 12 residues long. CDR1 and CDR2 from the germline V gene are SQVTM and ANQGSEA. The CDR3, as DNA: TGCGGCGTTGAGGGGACGAACACTGAAGCTTTCTTT. Translated: CGVEGTNTEAFF.

This clonotype is deemed medium-sized. The rearrangement links TRBV13 to TRBJ2-7, with TRBD2 matching over 12 bases. This CDR3 is 15 amino acids long. Germline values: CDR1 PRHDT, CDR2 FYEKMQ (reference sequence). The J segment lost 4 bases and the V segment lost 3 bases, leaving 4 bases of the junction unmatched. The CDR3, as DNA: TGTGCCAGCAGCTTTCTGACTAGCGGGAGATACGAGCAGTACTTC. It specifies CASSFLTSGRYEQYF.

This clonotype was counted a few times. V usage is TRBV6-1 and J usage is TRBJ1-4; D is uncertain. The CDR3 length is 14 residues. The ends were cut back, 1 base at V and 7 bases at J, with 10 bases in the middle. Germline V CDR1 and CDR2: MNHNS, SASEGT. CDR3 in DNA: TGTGCCAGCAGTGAAGGGGTGAGATCTGAAAAACTGTTTTTT. Its protein product is CASSEGVRSEKLFF.

This clonotype has only one observation. This chain joins TRBV27 and TRBJ2-2; 7 nucleotides align to TRBD1. V shed 6 bases and J 4 bases; nucleotides not matched to a gene: 8. Germline assignment: CDR1 MNHEY and CDR2 SMNVEV (reference sequence). CDR3 length equals 15 residues. The CDR3 sequence is CASSRGQVLTGELFF. The CDR3 nucleotides read TGTGCCAGCAGCAGAGGACAGGTCCTCACCGGGGAGCTGTTTTTT.

The rearrangement joins TRBV6-2 or TRBV6-3 to TRBJ2-3; no reliable D call. The V gene's germline CDR1 is MNHEY and CDR2 SVGEGT. V was shortened by 6 bases and J by 11 bases, with 24 bases between the two germline ends. The CDR3 length is 15 residues. This chain's CDR3 is CASSRGVPRYNEQYF. The CDR3 nucleotides are TGTGCCAGCAGCCGAGGTGTTCCGCGTTACAATGAGCAGTATTTT.

Details on this clonotype: As the CDR3 is not closed by the conserved phenylalanine or tryptophan, this likely results from a read error. The rearrangement joins TRBV6-6 to TRBJ1-5; TRBD1 matches 10 bases. The CDR3 length is 16 residues. J gave up 2 bases and V 5 bases, and 6 bases lay outside the gene matches. From germline, CDR1 is MNHNY and CDR2 SVGAGI (reference sequence). The CDR3 nucleotides are TGTGCCAGCAGTCACGACAGGGGGCGAGGCAATCAGCCCCAGCATCTT. Its protein product is CASSHDRGRGNQPQHL.

This rearrangement joins TRBV10-3 to TRBJ2-7; 7 bases agree with TRBD2. The CDR3 is 13 amino acids. Germline values: CDR1 ENHRY, CDR2 SYGVKD. Trimming at V came to 8 bases and at J to 3 bases, leaving 7 bases not matched to a gene. The CDR3 loop reads CAIWREWDYEQYF. CDR3 DNA: TGTGCCATCTGGCGGGAGTGGGACTACGAGCAGTACTTC.

The chain has TRBV25-1 and TRBJ1-6; weak D call: TRBD1 (6 bases). Germline loops: CDR1 MGHDK, CDR2 SYGVNS. The CDR3 is 16 residues long. V lost 5 bases, J lost 14 bases, and 25 bases lay in between. The CDR3 DNA reads TGTGCCAGCAGTTTTCCACCGGGACATCCGATCTTCACCCTCCACTTT. Residues: CASSFPPGHPIFTLHF.

V usage is TRBV9 and J usage is TRBJ2-2; 14 bases are a match to TRBD2. The germline V gene has CDR1 SGDLS and CDR2 YYNGEE. V lost 4 bases and J lost 3; bases outside the gene matches: 14. The CDR3 extends over 20 amino acids. CDR3 amino acids: CASSSQGRLAGGPDTGELFF. The DNA of the CDR3 is TGTGCCAGCAGCTCCCAAGGGCGACTAGCGGGAGGGCCGGACACCGGGGAGCTGTTTTTT.

CDR3 residues: CASSLAGTSGRGVYEQYF. The CDR3 region has the DNA TGTGCCAGCAGCTTAGCGGGGACTAGCGGGAGGGGCGTATACGAGCAGTACTTC. This chain links TRBV7-9 with TRBJ2-7, with 16 nucleotides matching TRBD2. Germline loops: CDR1 SEHNR, CDR2 FQNEAQ (reference sequence). The CDR3 sequence is 18 residues long. Trimming removed 0 bases from V and 4 bases from J; junction bases left unmatched: 6.

By its share, this clonotype is medium-sized. The rearrangement links TRBV7-8 to TRBJ2-7; 10 bases are shared with TRBD2. Looked up from germline, CDR1 is SGHVS and CDR2 is FQNEAQ. The length of the CDR3 is 16 residues. With V trimmed by 6 bases and J by 4 bases, 12 bases remained unmatched. The CDR3: CASSHQTGTSVYEQYF. The CDR3 DNA reads TGTGCCAGCAGTCACCAAACCGGGACTAGCGTGTACGAGCAGTACTTC.

The J gene is TRBJ2-7, the V gene TRBV7-2, with TRBD2 matching over 12 bases. This CDR3 is 13 amino acids long. V was pared by 5 bases and J by 6 bases, with 2 bases of the junction left unmatched. Germline V gene lookup returns CDR1 SGHTA and CDR2 FQGNSA. The CDR3 loop reads CASSELAGGEQYF. CDR3 DNA sequence: TGTGCCAGCAGCGAACTAGCGGGAGGCGAGCAGTACTTC.

The J gene is TRBJ2-1, the V gene TRBV29-1, with 14 bases lining up with TRBD2. From germline, CDR1 is SQVTM and CDR2 ANQGSEA. There are 18 residues in the CDR3. J was trimmed by 2 bases and V by 6 bases; bases with no gene match: 12. The CDR3 spells CSVPRLAGGPRPYNEQFF. CDR3 nucleotide sequence: TGCAGCGTGCCCCGACTAGCGGGAGGGCCCCGCCCCTACAATGAGCAGTTCTTC.

This chain connects TRBV2 to TRBJ2-7, with 9 bases identical to TRBD1. The V and J ends lost 7 bases and 3 bases, in that order; junction bases with no gene match: 7. CDR1 and CDR2 from the germline V gene are SNHLY and FYNNEI. CDR3 length: 14 amino acids. CDR3 nucleotide sequence: TGTGCCAGCACCGCGACAGGGGGGAACTACGAGCAGTACTTC. The encoded protein is CASTATGGNYEQYF.

This clonotype was observed a single time. This may come from a read error, since a much larger clone is one base off. The chain is built from TRBV2 and TRBJ1-4; TRBD1 is a possible D gene (6 bases). The CDR3 runs 12 residues. The ends were cut back, 5 bases at V and 8 bases at J, with 9 bases in the middle. Germline V CDR1 and CDR2: SNHLY, FYNNEI. The chain's CDR3 is CASSCTGEKLFF. The DNA for the CDR3 is TGTGCCAGCAGTTGTACAGGGGAAAAACTGTTTTTT.

The chain links TRBV9 to TRBJ2-3; D is unresolved. In germline, CDR1 is SGDLS, CDR2 YYNGEE. Trimming pared 2 bases from V and 11 bases from J, leaving 18 bases between. The CDR3 is made up of 14 amino acids. The CDR3 DNA is TGTGCCAGCAGCGTTTCCCCCCCAGCGAGTGAGCAGTATTTT. Amino acids: CASSVSPPASEQYF. The full variable domain, with the rest looked up from reference TRBV9 and TRBJ2-3, is DSGVTQTPKHLITATGQRVTLRCSPRSGDLSVYWYQQSLDQGLQFLIQYYNGEERAKGNILERFSAQQFPDLHSELNLSSLELGDSALYFCASSVSPPASEQYFGPGTRLTVL.

The V and J genes are TRBV19 and TRBJ1-5; the D is unclear. Trimming took off 5 bases at V and 3 bases at J, with 14 bases between the two ends. This CDR3 is built from 15 residues. The germline V gene has CDR1 LNHDA and CDR2 SQIVND (reference sequence). CDR3 residues: CASSLLDGANQPQHF. In DNA, the CDR3 is TGTGCCAGTAGTTTGTTGGACGGAGCCAATCAGCCCCAGCATTTT. Full variable domain (remainder filled in from reference TRBV19 and TRBJ1-5): DGGITQSPKYLFRKEGQNVTLSCEQNLNHDAMYWYRQDPGQGLRLIYYSQIVNDFQKGDIAEGYSVSREKKESFPLTVTSAQKNPTAFYLCASSLLDGANQPQHFGDGTRLSIL.

The chain recombines TRBV19 with TRBJ2-3; 7 bases are shared with TRBD2. Germline V gene data show CDR1 as LNHDA and CDR2 as SQIVND (reference sequence). Trimming took 3 bases from V and 4 from J; bases not matched to a gene: 7. CDR3 length: 15 residues. The CDR3 reads CASSMWLADADTQYF. In DNA form, the CDR3 reads TGTGCCAGTAGTATGTGGCTAGCGGACGCAGATACGCAGTATTTT.

V and J are TRBV7-9 and TRBJ2-7; 8 bases fit TRBD2. From germline, CDR1 is SEHNR and CDR2 FQNEAQ (reference sequence). V was pared by 6 bases and J by 1 base, with 8 bases of the junction left unmatched. This CDR3 region has 15 residues. CDR3 region: CASSLFTSGSYEQYF. Here the CDR3 DNA reads TGTGCCAGCAGTTTATTTACTAGCGGTTCCTACGAGCAGTACTTC.

V usage is TRBV7-9 and J usage is TRBJ2-2; the D call may be TRBD1 or TRBD2 (5 bases each). The germline V and J ends were trimmed by 2 bases and 4 bases, with 17 bases remaining between them. The length of the CDR3 is 17 residues. Germline loops: CDR1 SEHNR, CDR2 FQNEAQ (reference sequence). The CDR3 nucleotides are TGTGCCAGCAGCTTAAGGTCCCGGGGCGAAGGCACCGGGGAGCTGTTTTTT. The encoded protein is CASSLRSRGEGTGELFF.

The chain recombines TRBV10-3 with TRBJ1-1; D unresolved. With 10 bases removed from V and 4 bases from J, the gap between germline ends came to 10 bases. Germline V gene sequence: CDR1 ENHRY, CDR2 SYGVKD. The CDR3 totals 11 residues. CDR3 in amino acids: CASLGFTEAFF. The CDR3 nucleotides are TGTGCCAGCTTGGGGTTCACTGAAGCTTTCTTT.

In regard to this clonotype: The conserved final phenylalanine or tryptophan is absent from the CDR3, which likely points to a read error. The J gene is TRBJ2-1, the V gene TRBV19; D may match TRBD1 or TRBD2 (5 bases each). Germline CDR1 LNHDA, CDR2 SQIVND (reference sequence). This CDR3 is built from 16 residues. V lost 6 bases to trimming and J lost 2 bases, with 17 bases between them. CDR3 sequence reads: CASSPPFGTTYNEQFL. CDR3 DNA sequence: TGTGCCAGTAGCCCTCCTTTCGGGACGACCTACAATGAGCAGTTCCTC.

This clonotype showed up many times. The chain employs TRBV19 and TRBJ1-2; D is uncertain. The germline V and J ends were trimmed by 7 bases and 8 bases, with 20 bases remaining between them. The CDR3 is 14 residues long. Germline CDR1 reads LNHDA; CDR2 reads SQIVND (reference sequence). CDR3 amino acids: CASKTTPVASGYTF. The CDR3 DNA follows: TGTGCCAGTAAAACGACACCAGTGGCGTCCGGCTACACCTTC.

V usage is TRBV15 and J usage is TRBJ1-1; weak D call: TRBD1 (5 bases). Deletions cut 7 bases from V and 7 bases from J, with 16 bases between. This CDR3 is built from 13 residues. Germline V lookup: CDR1 LNHNV, CDR2 YYDKDF (reference sequence). As DNA, the CDR3 is TGTGCCACCACCTTCGACAGAACTAGTGAAGCTTTCTTT. Translating gives CATTFDRTSEAFF.

Many counts were recorded for this clonotype. The rearrangement links TRBV5-8 to TRBJ1-1; D is unresolved. The germline V and J ends were trimmed by 0 bases and 2 bases, with 11 bases remaining between them. Germline V gives CDR1 SGHTS, CDR2 YDEGEE. The CDR3 contains 15 residues. Here the CDR3 reads CASSLALHTNTEAFF. As DNA, the CDR3 is TGTGCCAGCAGCTTGGCCTTACACACCAACACTGAAGCTTTCTTT. The whole variable domain, filled in from reference TRBV5-8 and TRBJ1-1, reads EAGVTQSPTHLIKTRGQQATLRCSPISGHTSVYWYQQALGLGLQFLLWYDEGEERNRGNFPPRFSGRQFPNYSSELNVNALELEDSALYLCASSLALHTNTEAFFGQGTRLTVV.

The chain carries TRBV20-1 and TRBJ1-2; D is possibly TRBD1 (5 bases). V was pared by 0 bases and J by 4 bases, with 15 bases between. This CDR3 comprises 15 residues. Germline CDR1 DFQATT, CDR2 SNEGSKA (reference sequence). The CDR3 DNA sequence: TGCAGTGCTAGAGAGGGCAGGGAGGGGACCTATGGCTACACCTTC. Translated, it gives CSAREGREGTYGYTF.

This clonotype was counted at least ten times. The rearrangement joins TRBV20-1 to TRBJ2-5; D may be TRBD1 (5 bases). The CDR3 consists of 12 residues. The ends were cut back, 4 bases at V and 5 bases at J, with 11 bases in the middle. Germline CDR1 DFQATT, CDR2 SNEGSKA (reference sequence). CDR3 coding DNA: TGCAGTGCTACAGGGTTAGGGGAGACCCAGTACTTC. It encodes CSATGLGETQYF.